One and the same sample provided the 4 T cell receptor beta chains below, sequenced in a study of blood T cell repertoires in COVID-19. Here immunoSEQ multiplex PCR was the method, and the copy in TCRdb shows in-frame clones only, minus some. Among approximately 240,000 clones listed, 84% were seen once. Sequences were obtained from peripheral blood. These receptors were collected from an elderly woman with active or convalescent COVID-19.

CDR3 region: CASTLGGSSYNEQFF. The CDR3 DNA follows: TGTGCCAGCACCCTTGGGGGGAGCTCCTACAATGAGCAGTTCTTC. The chain combines TRBV7-6 with TRBJ2-1, with D possibly matching TRBD2 (6 bases). The germline V gene encodes CDR1 SGHVS and CDR2 FNYEAQ. V lost 7 bases, J lost 0 bases, and 13 bases lay in between. This CDR3 has 15 amino acids.

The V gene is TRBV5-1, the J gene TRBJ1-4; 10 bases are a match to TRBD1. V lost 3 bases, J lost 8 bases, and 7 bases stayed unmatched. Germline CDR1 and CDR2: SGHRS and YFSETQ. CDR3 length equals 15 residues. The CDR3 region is CASSSSGTGVEKLFF. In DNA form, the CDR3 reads TGCGCCAGCAGCTCCTCCGGGACAGGGGTCGAAAAACTGTTTTTT.

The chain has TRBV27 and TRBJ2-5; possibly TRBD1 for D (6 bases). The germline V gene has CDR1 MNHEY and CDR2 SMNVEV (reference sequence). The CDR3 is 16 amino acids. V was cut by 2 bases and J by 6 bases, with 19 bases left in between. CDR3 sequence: CASSLSSGQGIKTQYF. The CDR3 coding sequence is TGTGCCAGCAGTTTAAGCAGTGGCCAGGGGATAAAGACCCAGTACTTC.

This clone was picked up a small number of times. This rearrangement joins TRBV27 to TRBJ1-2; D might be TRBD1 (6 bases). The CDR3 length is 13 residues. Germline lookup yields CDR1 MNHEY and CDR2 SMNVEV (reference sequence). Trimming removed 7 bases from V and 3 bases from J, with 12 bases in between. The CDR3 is CASTKDSYYGYTF. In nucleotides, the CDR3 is TGTGCCAGCACTAAGGACAGCTACTATGGCTACACCTTC.